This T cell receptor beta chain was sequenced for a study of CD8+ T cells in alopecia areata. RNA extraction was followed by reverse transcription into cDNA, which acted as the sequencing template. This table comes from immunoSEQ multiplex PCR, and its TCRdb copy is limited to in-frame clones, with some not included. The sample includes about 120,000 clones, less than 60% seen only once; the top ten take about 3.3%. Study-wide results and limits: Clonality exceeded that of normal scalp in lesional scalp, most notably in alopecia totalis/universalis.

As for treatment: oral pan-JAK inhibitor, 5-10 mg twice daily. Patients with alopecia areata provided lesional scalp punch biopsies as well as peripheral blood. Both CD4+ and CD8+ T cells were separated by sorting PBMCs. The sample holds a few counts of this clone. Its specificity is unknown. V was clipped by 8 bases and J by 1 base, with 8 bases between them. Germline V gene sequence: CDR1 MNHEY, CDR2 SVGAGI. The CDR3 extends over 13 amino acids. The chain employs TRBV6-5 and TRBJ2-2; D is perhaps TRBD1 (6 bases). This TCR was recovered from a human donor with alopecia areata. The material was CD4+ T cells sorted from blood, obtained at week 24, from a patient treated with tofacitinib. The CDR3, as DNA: TGTGCCAGCTCAGGGGTGAACACCGGGGAGCTGTTTTTT. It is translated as CASSGVNTGELFF.